This T cell receptor (beta chain) emerged from a study of blood T cell repertoires in COVID-19. Study background: Samples representing acute and convalescent COVID-19 were sourced from the United States, Italy and Spain. In each case, the material was cDNA or gDNA derived from T cells, B-cell-depleted T cells, or PBMCs.

Note on this clone: The sample contains more than one DNA sequence encoding this CDR3.

V was clipped by 0 bases and J by 1 base, with 6 bases between them. CDR1 is MNHNY and CDR2 is SVGAGI in the germline V gene (reference sequence). This CDR3 region has 14 residues. In the study's own analysis: Using reference gene primer amplification, nucleated cell counts were estimated. Sequencing used immunoSEQ multiplex PCR; TCRdb keeps in-frame clones, though not all of them. The V and J calls and clone size were taken over from that table, and D and trimming were inferred from the DNA. The table shows about 130,000 clones, with around 85% occurring only once. The chain links TRBV6-6 to TRBJ1-1; D remains ambiguous. This sequence originates from a woman aged 50 to 60 with acute or convalescent COVID-19. Sequencing was performed on peripheral blood. The CDR3 bases are TGTGCCAGCAGTTACTCTGAGGGGAACACTGAAGCTTTCTTT. It codes for CASSYSEGNTEAFF.